Listed below are T cell receptor beta chains from one sample, sequenced in a study of blood T cell repertoires in COVID-19. Only in-frame clones appear in the TCRdb table, and some are missing; sequencing was by immunoSEQ multiplex PCR. This repertoire shows under 200,000 clones, approximately 92% found once; its top ten account for 0.53%. The sequencing sample was made of peripheral blood. Receptors were obtained from a man aged 50-60 years with acute or convalescent COVID-19. CDR3s include the opening cysteine and the closing phenylalanine or tryptophan. The D gene is left open where the match is weak. Clone sizes are given selectively: once, few, many, or a class where the clone is expanded.

j_call,clone_size,d_call,v_call,cdr3_aa,cdr3_nt
TRBJ1-2,.,.,TRBV19,CASIADGGGYGYTF,TGTGCCAGTATCGCAGACGGGGGGGGCTATGGCTACACCTTC
TRBJ2-7,.,TRBD1,TRBV11-2,CASSTGTGGPQYEQYF,TGTGCCAGCAGCACCGGGACAGGGGGGCCCCAGTACGAGCAGTACTTC
TRBJ1-1,.,.,TRBV29-1,CSVEDQEDTEAFF,TGCAGCGTTGAAGATCAGGAGGACACTGAAGCTTTCTTT
TRBJ2-7,.,TRBD2,TRBV7-3,CASSFGGSSYEQYF,TGTGCCAGCAGCTTCGGCGGGAGCTCCTACGAGCAGTACTTC
TRBJ2-7,.,.,TRBV21-1,CASSKPFSRRGGASTRTYEQYF,TGTGCCAGCAGCAAACCCTTTTCAAGGAGAGGGGGCGCCTCTACACGCACCTACGAGCAGTACTTC
TRBJ2-3,.,TRBD2,TRBV7-2,CASSSIGTSGSSTDTQYF,TGTGCCAGCAGCAGTATCGGGACTAGCGGGAGCAGCACAGATACGCAGTATTTT
TRBJ2-1,.,.,TRBV29-1,CSVDDGKEFF,TGCAGCGTTGATGACGGGAAGGAGTTCTTC
TRBJ1-2,.,.,TRBV28,CASRDSTNYGYTF,TGTGCCAGCAGAGACAGCACTAACTATGGCTACACCTTC
TRBJ2-5,.,.,TRBV5-1,CASSSSRVEETQYF,TGCGCCAGCAGCTCATCGAGGGTCGAAGAGACCCAGTACTTC
TRBJ2-3,.,TRBD2,TRBV6-5,CASRASGTTDTQYF,TGTGCCAGCAGGGCTAGCGGGACCACAGATACGCAGTATTTT
TRBJ2-5,.,TRBD1,TRBV5-1,CASSLGPGTGISQETQYF,TGCGCCAGCAGCTTGGGACCTGGGACAGGAATCTCCCAAGAGACCCAGTACTTC
TRBJ1-5,.,.,TRBV7-9,CASSSNTGNQPQHF,TGTGCCAGCAGCTCCAATACGGGCAATCAGCCCCAGCATTTT
TRBJ2-1,.,TRBD2,TRBV6-1,CASSELAGVYNEQFF,TGTGCCAGCAGTGAATTAGCGGGAGTCTACAATGAGCAGTTCTTC
TRBJ1-4,.,.,TRBV27,CASSSRRATNEKLFF,TGTGCCAGCAGTTCCAGACGGGCAACTAATGAAAAACTGTTTTTT
TRBJ2-2,once,.,TRBV14,CASSQSLFVGLGDSGELFF,TGTGCCAGCAGCCAAAGTCTATTTGTTGGGTTAGGAGATTCCGGGGAGCTGTTTTTT
TRBJ1-6,.,.,TRBV12-3/TRBV12-4,CASSDRTDSPLHF,TGTGCCAGCAGTGACAGGACCGATTCACCCCTCCACTTT
TRBJ2-5,.,.,TRBV7-6,CASSRTEGLTQYF,TGTGCCAGCAGCCGGACAGAAGGGCTGACCCAGTACTTC
TRBJ2-1,few,TRBD1,TRBV18,CASSTRTGFYNEQFF,TGTGCCAGCTCAACCCGGACAGGTTTTTACAATGAGCAGTTCTTC
TRBJ2-1,few,TRBD2,TRBV7-2,CASSYKTSGPSEQFF,TGTGCCAGCAGCTACAAGACTAGCGGGCCCTCGGAGCAGTTCTTC
TRBJ2-5,.,TRBD1,TRBV29-1,CSVNNQDRGDTQYF,TGCAGCGTAAACAACCAGGACAGGGGGGATACCCAGTACTTC
TRBJ2-5,.,.,TRBV10-3,CAISEGGSRETQYF,TGTGCCATCAGTGAGGGGGGGTCCCGTGAGACCCAGTACTTC
TRBJ1-2,.,.,TRBV4-1,CASSQTTGHPYGYTF,TGCGCCAGCAGCCAAACCACGGGACACCCCTATGGCTACACCTTC
TRBJ2-2,.,.,TRBV10-1,CASSLSGGSGELFF,TGCGCCAGCAGTTTATCCGGGGGATCCGGGGAGCTGTTTTTT
TRBJ1-1,.,TRBD1,TRBV11-2,CASSKGQGFDEAFF,TGTGCCAGCAGCAAGGGACAGGGGTTCGATGAAGCTTTCTTT
TRBJ2-2,.,TRBD2,TRBV13,CASSASGASGTNTGELFF,TGTGCCAGCAGCGCATCCGGGGCTAGCGGAACGAACACCGGGGAGCTGTTTTTT
TRBJ2-2,.,.,TRBV5-6,CASSLASGLGELFF,TGTGCCAGCAGCTTAGCGAGCGGGCTCGGGGAGCTGTTTTTT
TRBJ2-1,.,.,TRBV12-5,CASGPNWGQGAYNEQFF,TGTGCTAGTGGTCCTAACTGGGGACAAGGGGCCTACAATGAGCAGTTCTTC
TRBJ2-5,.,TRBD2,TRBV13,CASSLLAGGYQETQYF,TGTGCCAGCAGCTTACTGGCGGGAGGGTACCAAGAGACCCAGTACTTC
TRBJ2-1,.,TRBD2,TRBV13,CASSLGRGTSANEQFF,TGTGCCAGCAGCTTAGGACGAGGAACTAGCGCCAATGAGCAGTTCTTC
TRBJ2-2,.,TRBD2,TRBV18,CASSPTRPGRGNTGELFF,TGTGCCAGCTCACCAACCCGCCCGGGGAGGGGAAACACCGGGGAGCTGTTTTTT
TRBJ2-3,.,TRBD2,TRBV11-1,CASRVAGGRGTQYF,TGTGCCAGCAGAGTAGCGGGAGGGCGGGGTACGCAGTATTTT
TRBJ2-7,.,TRBD2,TRBV19,CASSISGTPLEQYF,TGTGCCAGTAGTATTAGCGGGACGCCCCTCGAGCAGTACTTC
TRBJ2-4,.,TRBD1,TRBV19,CASSIAGDRQYF,TGTGCCAGTAGTATAGCAGGGGACAGGCAGTACTTC
TRBJ1-1,.,.,TRBV25-1,CASRAPGKGSEAFF,TGTGCCAGCAGGGCCCCTGGTAAGGGGTCGGAAGCTTTCTTT
TRBJ1-1,.,.,TRBV27,CASSSVQTNRGEAFF,TGTGCCAGCAGTTCGGTACAAACAAATAGGGGTGAAGCTTTCTTT
TRBJ2-1,.,TRBD2,TRBV10-3,CAIGPRREGREQFF,TGTGCCATCGGCCCACGGCGGGAGGGCCGTGAGCAGTTCTTC
TRBJ2-5,.,TRBD1,TRBV7-9,CASSRGSGQGWETQYF,TGTGCCAGCAGCAGGGGATCGGGACAGGGATGGGAGACCCAGTACTTC
TRBJ2-1,.,.,TRBV5-1,CASTQGSSYNEQFF,TGCGCCAGCACCCAGGGGAGCTCCTACAATGAGCAGTTCTTC
TRBJ1-2,.,.,TRBV19,CASRQEPNYGYTF,TGTGCCAGTAGACAGGAACCAAACTATGGCTACACCTTC
TRBJ2-1,once,.,TRBV6-2/TRBV6-3,CASSYGASYNEQFF,TGTGCCAGCAGTTACGGGGCTTCCTACAATGAGCAGTTCTTC
TRBJ1-2,.,.,TRBV6-4,CASSDRRGYTF,TGTGCCAGCAGTGACCGCAGGGGCTACACCTTC
TRBJ2-5,few,TRBD2,TRBV7-2,CASSLGLAGQETQYF,TGTGCCAGCAGCTTAGGGTTAGCGGGGCAAGAGACCCAGTACTTC
TRBJ1-1,.,TRBD1,TRBV4-1,CASSHVGQGAGNTEAFF,TGCGCCAGCAGCCATGTCGGGCAGGGGGCTGGTAACACTGAAGCTTTCTTT
TRBJ2-7,.,TRBD1,TRBV30,CAWSLQGKTYEQYF,TGTGCCTGGAGCTTACAGGGGAAAACCTACGAGCAGTACTTC
TRBJ2-3,.,.,TRBV6-6,CASSSFRGTDTQYF,TGTGCCAGCAGTTCGTTCCGGGGCACAGATACGCAGTATTTT
TRBJ2-5,.,TRBD2,TRBV5-1,CASTPSGTLRETQYF,TGCGCCAGCACCCCTAGCGGGACCTTGCGAGAGACCCAGTACTTC
TRBJ2-7,few,.,TRBV3-1/TRBV3-2,CASSPLVAGEQYF,TGTGCCAGCAGCCCGCTAGTGGCGGGTGAGCAGTACTTC
TRBJ2-7,.,TRBD1,TRBV5-1,CASSSWTGGGFYEQYF,TGCGCCAGCAGCTCCTGGACAGGGGGAGGGTTCTACGAGCAGTACTTC
TRBJ1-2,.,.,TRBV24-1,CATSDFYGYTF,TGTGCCACCAGTGACTTCTATGGCTACACCTTC
TRBJ2-5,few,.,TRBV6-2/TRBV6-3,CASSQSRETQYF,TGTGCCAGCAGCCAAAGCCGAGAGACCCAGTACTTC
TRBJ2-1,.,TRBD2,TRBV19,CASSILSGASYNEQFF,TGTGCCAGTAGTATACTTAGCGGGGCCTCCTACAATGAGCAGTTCTTC
TRBJ2-1,.,TRBD2,TRBV19,CASSIERGGSWYNEQFF,TGTGCCAGTAGTATCGAGCGGGGGGGCTCGTGGTACAATGAGCAGTTCTTC
TRBJ2-2,.,TRBD1,TRBV19,CASSKTGTDTGELFF,TGTGCCAGTAGTAAGACAGGGACGGACACCGGGGAGCTGTTTTTT